This is a list of T cell receptor beta chains from one sample in a study of blood T cells in healthy people across ages. TCRdb re-called the 5' RACE reads with MiXCR, one entry per CDR3 protein. The sample carries some 800,000 distinct CDR3 sequences, 40% to 50% recorded once. Sequencing used blood. The receptors were gathered from a man aged 60-69 years in good health. The CDR3 runs from the conserved cysteine through the conserved F or W. Each record gives: J gene, V gene, CDR3 protein.

TRBJ2-3,TRBV12-3/TRBV12-4,CASSYGVSADTQYF
TRBJ1-6,TRBV6-5,CASSPGYSGSPLHF
TRBJ2-6,TRBV30,CAWSVDISGANVLTF
TRBJ1-5,TRBV4-1,CASSQDRGLGQPQHF
TRBJ2-1,TRBV7-2,CASSRERGGCEQFF
TRBJ1-4,TRBV15,CATTQGTGEKLFF
TRBJ1-5,TRBV27,CASSLGGVGQPQHF
.,TRBV15,CATSRVDRGPYNEQYF
TRBJ2-7,TRBV7-2,CVSSLAGWGQGSYEQYF
TRBJ2-5,TRBV4-3,CASSQGQGRETRYF
TRBJ1-2,TRBV6-2/TRBV6-3,CASSGQGIGRYGYTF
TRBJ2-3,TRBV24-1,CATSDDGQGRRYF
TRBJ1-5,TRBV11-2,CASSSHLSNQPQHF
TRBJ1-2,TRBV3-1,CASSQEYRHGYTF
TRBJ2-7,TRBV30,CAWSGEREQYF
TRBJ2-7,TRBV6-6,CASSPKAGGYEQYF
TRBJ1-1,TRBV6-6,CASSPGTAGRAFF
TRBJ2-7,TRBV12-3/TRBV12-4,CASSPVRDSSYEQYF
TRBJ2-1,TRBV25-1,CASSRGTSGYNEQFF
TRBJ2-7,TRBV2,CASRVDRANSYEQYF
TRBJ1-2,TRBV5-6,CASSFKERNYGYTF
TRBJ1-1,TRBV9,CASSVDASQREAFF
TRBJ2-5,TRBV20-1,CSARDLRLALQETQYF
TRBJ2-7,TRBV7-2,CASSLEAGTTYEQYF
TRBJ2-6,TRBV6-5,CASSYGHGPSGANVLTF
TRBJ2-7,TRBV27,CASSPGVGLYEQYF
TRBJ2-5,TRBV3-1,CASSQGAGGYYNEQYF
TRBJ2-5,TRBV5-1,CASSLGVVEETQYF
TRBJ2-1,TRBV5-1,CASSLGLAGWYNEQFF
TRBJ2-7,TRBV11-2,CASSQGQVAYEQYF
TRBJ2-1,TRBV7-9,CASTYVGSETQFF
TRBJ1-6,TRBV9,CASSVAEDRVSPLHF
TRBJ2-2,TRBV4-1,CASSPITGELFF
TRBJ1-2,TRBV6-5,CASSLSQYYGYTF
TRBJ2-1,TRBV18,CASSPRGRNEQFF
TRBJ2-5,TRBV27,CASSSYDTTKETQYF
TRBJ1-2,TRBV7-9,CASSLGTGPLYGYTF
TRBJ2-5,TRBV6-5,CASSYSRTSGVTPFQETQYF
TRBJ2-7,TRBV20-1,CSAGASGRGTLYEQYF
TRBJ2-6,TRBV7-9,CASSLQTGAGANVLTF
TRBJ2-1,TRBV9,CASSVDLGGGQYYNEQFF
TRBJ2-1,TRBV7-9,CASSFQTAGAFNEQFF
TRBJ2-7,TRBV3-1,CASSPKQGRDEQYF
TRBJ2-5,TRBV20-1,CSVRRGGPKTQYF
TRBJ1-1,TRBV2,CASSEALRIEAFF
TRBJ2-6,TRBV11-2,CASSSGFSRRANVLTF
TRBJ2-1,TRBV12-3/TRBV12-4,CASSLTSSGDEQFF
TRBJ1-5,TRBV6-2/TRBV6-3,CASTRDRNQPQHF
.,TRBV20-1,CSARGHGGETQYF
TRBJ1-2,TRBV2,CASKGVGTGDYGYTF
TRBJ2-3,TRBV12-3/TRBV12-4,CASGQRRRSFAQYF
TRBJ1-5,TRBV12-3/TRBV12-4,CASKISDRGGSNQPQHF
TRBJ1-6,TRBV20-1,CSARATGPYNSPLHF
TRBJ1-6,TRBV12-3/TRBV12-4,CASVGDRGIYNSPLHF